This is a list of T cell receptor beta chains from one sample in a study of blood T cell repertoires in COVID-19. TCRdb keeps only in-frame clones here, not all; method: immunoSEQ multiplex PCR. The table shows some 240,000 clones, with 84% occurring only once. The sample was peripheral blood. These receptor sequences come from a woman aged 35 to 49 who had recovered from COVID-19. CDR3s include the opening cysteine and the closing phenylalanine or tryptophan. A D gene is named only where the DNA matches it firmly. A clone size is listed for some rows: how often the clone was seen (once, few, many), or a class if it is expanded.

>15|NA|TRBD2|TRBJ2-5|TRBV13
CASSLSGGLWETQYF
>12|NA|NA|TRBJ1-2|TRBV29-1
CSVVLGGYGYTF
>15|NA|TRBD1|TRBJ1-1|TRBV3-1/TRBV3-2
CASSQDTTGAAEAFF
>14|NA|NA|TRBJ1-5|TRBV5-1
CASSPTANDQPQHF
>14|NA|NA|TRBJ2-5|TRBV9
CASSAAYGQETQYF
>16|once|NA|TRBJ2-1|TRBV6-5
CASSYGLGSSYNEQFF
>12|NA|NA|TRBJ1-4|TRBV28
CASRSGNEKLFF
>12|NA|TRBD2|TRBJ2-1|TRBV19
CASSIGDYEQFF
>15|NA|NA|TRBJ2-1|TRBV24-1
CATSDTGTTYNEQFF
>15|NA|NA|TRBJ2-2|TRBV19
CASSRTILGTGELFF
>13|NA|NA|TRBJ2-7|TRBV6-5
CASGWAGSYEQYF
>15|NA|NA|TRBJ1-5|TRBV6-5
CASRRYSGFNQPQHF
>14|NA|TRBD1|TRBJ1-6|TRBV7-8
CASSRTGVNSPLHF
>15|NA|NA|TRBJ2-3|TRBV19
CASSIGGGRTDTQYF
>14|many|NA|TRBJ2-7|TRBV5-6
CASSLDGNVYEQYF
>12|NA|NA|TRBJ2-5|TRBV12-3/TRBV12-4
CASSLGLETQYF
>13|NA|NA|TRBJ1-2|TRBV3-1/TRBV3-2
CASSIAHQDGYTF
>13|NA|NA|TRBJ2-5|TRBV3-1/TRBV3-2
CASSPGDGETQYF
>14|NA|TRBD1|TRBJ1-1|TRBV6-5
CASSRQGAPPEAFF
>15|NA|TRBD2|TRBJ2-1|TRBV10-3
CAISRTSGGSNEQFF
>15|NA|TRBD2|TRBJ2-2|TRBV5-4
CASSSAGGPDGELFF